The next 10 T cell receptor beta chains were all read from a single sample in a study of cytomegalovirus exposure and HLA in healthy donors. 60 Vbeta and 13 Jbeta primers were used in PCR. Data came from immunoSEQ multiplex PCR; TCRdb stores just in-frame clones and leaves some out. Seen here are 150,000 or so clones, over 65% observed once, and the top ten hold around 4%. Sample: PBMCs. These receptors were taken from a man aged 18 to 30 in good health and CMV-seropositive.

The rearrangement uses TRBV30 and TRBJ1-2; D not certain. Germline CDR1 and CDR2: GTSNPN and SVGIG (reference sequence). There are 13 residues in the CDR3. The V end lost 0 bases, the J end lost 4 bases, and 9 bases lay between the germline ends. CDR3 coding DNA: TGTGCCTGGAGTGTTGAGACAACCTATGGCTACACCTTC. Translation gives CAWSVETTYGYTF. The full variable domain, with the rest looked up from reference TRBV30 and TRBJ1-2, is SQTIHQWPATLVQPVGSPLSLECTVEGTSNPNLYWYRQAAGRGLQLLFYSVGIGQISSEVPQNLSASRPQDRQFILSSKKLLLSDSGFYLCAWSVETTYGYTFGSGTRLTVV.

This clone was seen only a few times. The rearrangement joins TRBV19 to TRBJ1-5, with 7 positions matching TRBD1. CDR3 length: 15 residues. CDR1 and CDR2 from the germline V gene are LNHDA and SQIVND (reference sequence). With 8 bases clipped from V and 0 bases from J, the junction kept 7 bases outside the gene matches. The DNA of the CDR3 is TGTGCCAGTTCTACAGGGGCCCTTAGCAATCAGCCCCAGCATTTT. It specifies CASSTGALSNQPQHF.

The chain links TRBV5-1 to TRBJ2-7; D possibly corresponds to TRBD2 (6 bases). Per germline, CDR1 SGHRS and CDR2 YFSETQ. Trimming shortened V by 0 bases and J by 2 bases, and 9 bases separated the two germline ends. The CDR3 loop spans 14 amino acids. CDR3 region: CASSLEPGAYEQYF. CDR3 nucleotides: TGCGCCAGCAGCTTGGAGCCGGGGGCCTACGAGCAGTACTTC.

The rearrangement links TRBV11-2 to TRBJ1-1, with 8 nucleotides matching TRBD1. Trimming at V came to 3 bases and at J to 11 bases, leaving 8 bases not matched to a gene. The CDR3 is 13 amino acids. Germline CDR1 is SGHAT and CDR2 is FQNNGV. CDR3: CASSFGQGDRAFF. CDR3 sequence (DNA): TGTGCCAGCAGCTTCGGACAGGGAGATAGGGCTTTCTTT. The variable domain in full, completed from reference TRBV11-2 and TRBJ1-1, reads EAGVAQSPRYKIIEKRQSVAFWCNPISGHATLYWYQQILGQGPKLLIQFQNNGVVDDSQLPKDRFSAERLKGVDSTLKIQPAKLEDSAVYLCASSFGQGDRAFFGQGTRLTVV.

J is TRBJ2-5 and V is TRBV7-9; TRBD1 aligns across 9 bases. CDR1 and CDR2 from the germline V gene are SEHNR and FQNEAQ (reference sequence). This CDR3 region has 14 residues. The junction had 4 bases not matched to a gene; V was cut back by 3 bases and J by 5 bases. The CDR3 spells CASSFGTGPETQYF. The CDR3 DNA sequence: TGTGCCAGCAGCTTTGGGACAGGGCCGGAGACCCAGTACTTC.

The CDR3 DNA sequence: TGTGCCAGCAGCTTGCAGAACTATGGCTACACCTTC. This translates into CASSLQNYGYTF. The V and J genes are TRBV5-4 and TRBJ1-2; D not certain. From germline, CDR1 is SGHNT and CDR2 YYREEE (reference sequence). The germline V and J ends were trimmed by 1 base and 2 bases, with 3 bases remaining between them. CDR3 length: 12 residues.

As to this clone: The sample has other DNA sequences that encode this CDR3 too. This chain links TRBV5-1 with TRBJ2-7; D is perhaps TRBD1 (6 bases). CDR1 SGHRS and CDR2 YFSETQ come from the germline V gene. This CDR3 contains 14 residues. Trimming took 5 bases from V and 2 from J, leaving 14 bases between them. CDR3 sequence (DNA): TGCGCCAGCAGACCTCACAGGGTCCCCTACGAGCAGTACTTC. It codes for CASRPHRVPYEQYF.

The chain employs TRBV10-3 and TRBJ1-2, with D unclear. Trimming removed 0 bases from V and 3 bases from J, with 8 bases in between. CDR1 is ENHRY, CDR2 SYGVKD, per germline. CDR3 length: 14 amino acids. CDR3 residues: CAISESAGDYGYTF. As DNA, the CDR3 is TGTGCCATCAGTGAGTCCGCCGGGGACTATGGCTACACCTTC.

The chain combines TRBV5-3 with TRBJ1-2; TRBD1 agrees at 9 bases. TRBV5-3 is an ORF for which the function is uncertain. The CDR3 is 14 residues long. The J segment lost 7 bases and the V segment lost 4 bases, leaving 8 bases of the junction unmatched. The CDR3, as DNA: TGTGCCAGAAGCACGGCGGGACAGGGAGGTGGCTACACCTTC. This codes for CARSTAGQGGGYTF.

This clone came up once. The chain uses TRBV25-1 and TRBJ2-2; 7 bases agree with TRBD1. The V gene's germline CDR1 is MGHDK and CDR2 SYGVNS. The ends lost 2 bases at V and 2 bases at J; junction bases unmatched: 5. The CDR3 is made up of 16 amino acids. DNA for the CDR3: TGTGCCAGCAGTGAACGAGGGACAGTTAACACCGGGGAGCTGTTTTTT. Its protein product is CASSERGTVNTGELFF. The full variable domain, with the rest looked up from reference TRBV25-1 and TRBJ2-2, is EADIYQTPRYLVIGTGKKITLECSQTMGHDKMYWYQQDPGMELHLIHYSYGVNSTEKGDLSSESTVSRIRTEHFPLTLESARPSHTSQYLCASSERGTVNTGELFFGEGSRLTVL.